This note documents a single T cell receptor (beta chain) sequence. Its antigen is currently unknown. This entry comes from a study of a mutant IDH1 vaccine in newly diagnosed glioma. Study context: Receipt of radiotherapy, temozolomide, or both preceded the study, and most received both. Study observations and caveats: Patients showed vaccine-induced immune responses at a rate of roughly 93%. Pseudoprogression appears to have had no connection to changes in top peripheral T cell clonotypes.

Profiled with immunoSEQ multiplex PCR; TCRdb holds only in-frame clones, not every one. The sample carries 30,000 to 40,000 clones, around 83% recorded once. The germline CDR1 and CDR2 sequences are LGHNA and YSLEER. Losses at the gene ends were 0 bases for V and 1 base for J; bases not matched to a gene: 5. The CDR3 is 16 residues long. The time point: baseline, week 1 (first vaccination visit). Stated treatment: pre-vaccination baseline after standard-of-care therapy. The chain uses TRBV4-3 and TRBJ1-1; 7 bases match TRBD1. The specimen comprised peripheral blood mononuclear cells (PBMCs), sampled from a glioma patient treated with radiotherapy, temozolomide or both. The sequence was obtained from a man over 45 with glioma. Some clones in this sample may be carry-over from other donors' samples. CDR3: CASSQDWDSPNTEAFF. DNA of the CDR3: TGCGCCAGCAGCCAAGATTGGGACAGCCCGAACACTGAAGCTTTCTTT.